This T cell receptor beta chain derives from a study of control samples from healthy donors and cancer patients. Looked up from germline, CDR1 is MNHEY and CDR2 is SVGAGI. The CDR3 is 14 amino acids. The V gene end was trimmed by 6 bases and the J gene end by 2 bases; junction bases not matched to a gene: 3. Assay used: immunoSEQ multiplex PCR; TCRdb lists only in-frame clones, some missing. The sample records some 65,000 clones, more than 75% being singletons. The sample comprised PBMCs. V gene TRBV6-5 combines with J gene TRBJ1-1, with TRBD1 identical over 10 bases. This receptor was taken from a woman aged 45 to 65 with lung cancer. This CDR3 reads CASRWTGGNTEAFF. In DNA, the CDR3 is TGTGCCAGCAGGTGGACAGGGGGTAACACTGAAGCTTTCTTT.